Sequencing of this T cell receptor beta chain was carried out in a study of shared clonotypes between healthy human individuals. Background on the study: The donor pool was made up of a couple of women and a few men aged 18 to 49.

Notes on the study in general: Rarefaction showed sorted-subset sequencing was incomplete despite large depth. Represented diversity (both genetic and exposure-history) was limited by the small number of donors.

For this clone: Its specificity is not known.

In the sorted-subset replicate PCRs, 200 ng DNA, 25,000 to 30,000 T cell genomes, was used. The data were produced by immunoSEQ multiplex PCR, yet TCRdb's version contains in-frame clones alone and is incomplete. The sample yields around 510,000 clones, approximately 94% seen once. V lost 7 bases, J lost 4 bases, and 24 bases lay in between. The length of the CDR3 is 16 residues. Germline loops: CDR1 SGHRS, CDR2 YFSETQ. The sample taken for sequencing was naive CD4+ T cells sorted from blood. Subset defined: CD45RA+ positively selected. The source of this sequence is a woman in her twenties or thirties in good health. The chain has TRBV5-1 and TRBJ2-7; D gene unclear. CDR3 sequence (DNA): TGCGCCAGCCGCCTTGATGCGTCATGGAATAAATACGAGCAGTACTTC. It specifies CASRLDASWNKYEQYF. Together with reference TRBV5-1 and TRBJ2-7, the CDR3 gives the full variable domain: KAGVTQTPRYLIKTRGQQVTLSCSPISGHRSVSWYQQTPGQGLQFLFEYFSETQRNKGNFPGRFSGRQFSNSRSEMNVSTLELGDSALYLCASRLDASWNKYEQYFGPGTRLTVT.